This T cell receptor (beta chain) was observed in a study of cytomegalovirus exposure and HLA in healthy donors (dated by TCRdb to the late 2010s). For the study in its entirety: An earlier analysis of approximately 640 of the donors reported more than 250 Gb of sequence data and some 120 million unique TCR beta sequences from 190 million or so T cells. Roughly 300 gigabases of sequencing data and tens of millions of unique TCR sequences were included in an early release covering roughly 600 HLA-typed donors. The genetic ancestry cluster associated with self-reported Caucasian donors included 65% to 90% of the 300 to 450 genotyped donors. The aim of the study was to test whether cataloging public T cell receptors could identify signatures of past pathogen exposure. The study used immunosequencing to profile the T cell repertoires of 670 or so subjects and linked those repertoires to cytomegalovirus serostatus. Besides the first cohort of 666 subjects, a separate validation cohort made up of some 110 different subjects was used. The study combined high-throughput TCR immunosequencing, statistical association of individual TCRs with disease status, and machine learning to predict cytomegalovirus infection status. A later analysis re-analyzed previously published TCR beta repertoires from 666 donors and added high-resolution HLA genotyping to study TCR occurrence patterns. Rather than using new phenotypic data, the later analysis identified candidate immune exposures from TCR beta sequences and from how often those sequences occurred across donors. In an earlier analysis of roughly 540 of the donors, high-throughput TCR beta sequencing was used to judge whether each TCR beta V gene segment behaved as functional or pseudogenic. Donor age, sex, ethnicity and CMV serostatus were compiled together with the repertoire data. A later genetic analysis used genome-wide SNP genotypes for about 60% of the roughly 700 donors, treating that subset as a discovery cohort. All discovery cohort repertoires had been generated using a single sequencing platform. Both class I and class II loci were covered by HLA typing, at four-digit resolution. The number of donors typed differed by locus, with about 629-640 for A, B, C, DRB1 and DQB1, more than 500 for DQA1, approximately 580 for DPA1, and 450 to 480 for DPB1. Several DR-DQ haplotypes were handled as single units for association and clustering because linkage in the cohort was strong. Among several hundred genotyped donors of the cohort, an average of around 240,000 unique TCR beta nucleotide sequences was sequenced per donor, of which approximately 18% were non-productive. General findings and caveats noted by the study authors: This cohort had only TCR beta chains sequenced, and the lack of alpha or paired-chain data limited which features could be detected. The earlier analysis of nearly 600 of the donors excluded 15 to 20 rarely observed V segments, including chromosome 9 orphons, because counts were too low. In a later analysis, TCR association rates were found to vary across HLA loci, with the most associated TCRs seen for DRB1 alleles and the fewest for HLA-C alleles. HLA typing was unavailable for some donors at each locus, so association tests used only the typed subset. A few of the identified cytomegalovirus-associated TCR beta chains were confirmed in vitro to be specific for cytomegalovirus antigens. In the study, 150 to 200 TCR beta chains were listed as associated with cytomegalovirus. Linkage disequilibrium might explain the correlated functional status among segregating V segments, but an unknown experimental factor could not be ruled out. Compared with equally common non-associated chains, HLA-associated TCR beta chains in a later analysis were more clonally expanded and had lower generation probabilities. According to a later analysis, parvovirus B19, influenza, CMV and Epstein-Barr virus appeared linked to several top co-occurrence clusters. A further reported finding was that TCR beta sequences accurately predicted the HLA-A and HLA-B alleles for most subjects in the first cohort. Some IMGT-functional V segments, including TRBV6-2 and TRBV6-3, could not be told apart with the 87-base-pair reads, so those segments were excluded. Sequencing depth was assumed to be roughly uniform across donors in the presence/absence analyses, though that assumption may not hold. A cluster of highly shared sequence variants was judged likely to be a technical artifact of the sequencing pipeline. Immune exposure information for the cohort was limited to CMV serostatus. In a later genetic analysis, a missense DCLRE1C variant was associated with V-gene and J-gene trimming of TCR beta chains, and the association was replicated in an independent cohort. Assigning TCR associations to individual alleles was difficult when HLA alleles, especially DR and DQ, strongly co-occurred. Most TCR sequences were seen in very few donors, while some public TCRs were found in many individuals. The authors suggested that the approach could potentially be generalized to other disease states and immunological phenotypes. According to a later genetic analysis, donors in an Asian-associated ancestry cluster had fewer N-insertions in productive TCRs than the approximately 670-donor mean. Broadly in line with IMGT annotations, most TCR beta V segments showed up in productive rearrangements about 90% or about 30% of the time in an earlier analysis of approximately 600 of the donors. A later analysis found that most CMV-associated TCR beta chains appeared HLA-restricted, with HLA associations seemingly driven largely by CMV exposure. A later analysis associated about 17,000 TCR beta sequences with specific HLA alleles at a false discovery rate of 0.05. The classifier was reported to diagnose cytomegalovirus status with high specificity and sensitivity in both the original and validation cohorts.

The germline V gene sets CDR1 to MDHEN and CDR2 to SYDVKM. Taken from cysteine to phenylalanine, the CDR3 has 16 residues. CDR3 DNA is the only sequence kept; it has 48 bases, read in frame from the first base. V and J lose 3 bases and 0 bases, and a span of 9 bases separates them. Concerning this clone: What this receptor recognizes is not known. No much larger clonotype is one base removed from it; base qualities were not supplied.

To prepare the library, the immunoSEQ multiplex PCR assay was applied. For the multiplex PCR, a mixture combining 60 forward primers for TCR Vbeta segments and 13 reverse primers for TCR Jbeta segments was used. The CDR3 region of rearranged TCR beta genes was amplified from genomic DNA with a multiplex PCR assay. The amplified TCR beta libraries were sequenced on the Illumina HiSeq System as 87-base-pair reads. The paper's data handling went like this. A later analysis counted around 72 million unique TCR beta chains across the 500 to 850 repertoires, and 9 million to 14 million of these chains were shared by at least two donors. Raw reads were error-corrected and collapsed into unique sequences by a nearest-neighbor algorithm in which closely related sequences were merged to remove PCR and sequencing errors. Alignment of CDR3 sequences to IMGT reference sequences was used to assign V, D and J gene segments. Each retained sequence needed at least a six-nucleotide match to both a V gene segment and a J gene segment. A rearrangement counted as productive if the CDR3 had no stop codons and remained in frame with V and J, and every other rearrangement counted as non-productive. Following IMGT convention, CDR3 was defined as the stretch from the second conserved V-encoded cysteine up to the conserved J-encoded phenylalanine. The earlier analysis of 500 to 650 of the donors excluded any sequence lacking an unambiguous match to a single V gene segment. An earlier analysis of 587 of the donors classified V segments as functional when productive rearrangements were above 56.7% and as segregating when the standard deviation between donors was above 5%. A statistical classification framework was developed to diagnose cytomegalovirus status using the catalog of TCR beta chain sequences. V and J gene assignment, in a later analysis, came from comparing TCR nucleotide sequences with IMGT/GENE-DB human TR gene sequences. A later analysis assigned CDR3 sequences and most-parsimonious VDJ recombination scenarios with the TCRdist pipeline. In a later analysis, every TCR beta chain was defined by the combination of its CDR3 amino acid sequence and its V-gene family, and reads without a unique V-gene family were dropped. In a later analysis, approximately 590 highly shared, low-generation-probability nucleotide sequences were removed to address suspected cross-contamination and a sequencing artifact. In a later analysis, a clonal expansion index for each public chain was calculated from normalized within-repertoire ranks of inferred template counts. Generation probabilities in a later analysis came from a VDJ recombination model fitted to out-of-frame rearrangements, and those results were checked against IGoR. In a later analysis, hypergeometric tests were used to score TCR-TCR, TCR-HLA and TCR-CMV co-occurrence, with a repertoire-size bias correction applied to TCR pairs. A later analysis estimated false discovery rates by permuting HLA or CMV assignments 20 times. In a later analysis, co-occurring TCRs were grouped using DBSCAN, with TCRdist sequence similarity added in when clustering inside HLA-allele-positive subsets. For co-occurrence clustering, repertoires with fewer than 30,000 or more than 120,000 public chains were excluded, along with about five repertoires with anomalous nucleotide sharing. Held by TCRdb, this immuneACCESS table contains in-frame sequences only and omits some clones. Under half of the omission traces to an unresolved V gene where checked; the cause of the rest is unknown. The DNA gave D and trimming, while V, J and clone size come from that table. The sample table records about 150,000 clones; about 81% of these occur just once. 6.5% to 9% of the sample is held by the ten biggest clonotypes.

The cohort was made up of several hundred healthy bone marrow donors. Cohort members were all nominally healthy when sampled, although unrecorded immune exposures were likely present. The donor tested CMV seronegative and was one of the 352 seronegative cohort members. A peripheral blood sample was provided by each donor, and peripheral blood mononuclear cells were used for TCR beta sequencing. The Qiagen DNeasy Blood Extraction Kit was used to extract genomic DNA from the blood cell samples. Recombination linked TRBV28 to TRBJ2-6; the D gene cannot be named for sure. Input material: PBMCs. This TCR derives from a man aged 30 to 45 in good health and CMV-seronegative. The CDR3 reads CASSLLSYSGANVLTF. The nucleotides read TGTGCCAGCAGTTTGCTTTCCTACTCTGGGGCCAACGTCCTGACTTTC.